The next 28 T cell receptor beta chains were all read from a single sample in a study of graft-versus-host responses after intestinal transplantation. Here immunoSEQ multiplex PCR was the method, and the copy in TCRdb shows in-frame clones only, minus some. In the table there are roughly 29,000 clones, 87% of which are singletons. Sequenced material: PBMCs, taken about 420 days after intestinal transplantation. All receptors come from a human patient who received an intestinal transplant, so some T cells may come from the graft donor.

The chain uses TRBV7-2 and TRBJ1-1; D is unclear. The CDR3 runs 15 residues. The germline gives CDR1 SGHTA, CDR2 FQGNSA. V was trimmed by 1 base and J by 4 bases, leaving 13 bases between them. DNA of the CDR3: TGTGCCAGCAGCTTAGTTGCCATTAAGGGCACTGAAGCTTTCTTT. Amino acid sequence: CASSLVAIKGTEAFF.

In this sample, this clone turned up a few times. The chain employs TRBV7-9 and TRBJ2-1; D is unresolved. Germline V gene lookup returns CDR1 SEHNR and CDR2 FQNEAQ (reference sequence). The CDR3 contains 15 residues. Trimming shortened V by 3 bases and J by 0 bases, and 9 bases separated the two germline ends. The CDR3 DNA sequence: TGTGCCAGCAGCTTGGAAGCTAGCTCCTACAATGAGCAGTTCTTC. It yields the protein CASSLEASSYNEQFF.

The chain carries TRBV27 and TRBJ1-1, with D possibly TRBD1 on 5 matching bases. CDR1 is MNHEY, CDR2 SMNVEV, per germline (reference sequence). The V end was cut by 6 bases, the J end by 3 bases, with 17 bases between. The CDR3 extends over 15 amino acids. The CDR3 loop is CASRFTGPGDTEAFF. The DNA for the CDR3 is TGTGCCAGCAGGTTCACGGGGCCGGGGGACACTGAAGCTTTCTTT.

V usage is TRBV6-6 and J usage is TRBJ2-4; no firm D call. Germline lookup yields CDR1 MNHNY and CDR2 SVGAGI (reference sequence). The CDR3 is made up of 11 amino acids. Trimming removed 2 bases at V and 11 bases at J, with 7 bases between. CDR3 region: CASSYIGFQYF. The CDR3 region has the DNA TGTGCCAGCAGTTACATTGGTTTTCAGTACTTC.

The CDR3 nucleotides are TGCAGCGTTCCACAGGGGGACTATGGCTACACCTTC. Its protein product is CSVPQGDYGYTF. The V call is TRBV29-1, the J call TRBJ1-2, with 8 positions matching TRBD1. Trimming removed 5 bases from V and 3 bases from J; junction bases left unmatched: 2. Germline V gives CDR1 SQVTM, CDR2 ANQGSEA. The CDR3 covers 12 residues.

For this clone: Other nucleotide sequences from this sample produce the same CDR3. V gene TRBV5-1 combines with J gene TRBJ2-1; tentatively, D is TRBD2 (5 bases). V was pared by 0 bases and J by 4 bases, with 5 bases between. The germline CDR1 and CDR2 sequences are SGHRS and YFSETQ. The CDR3 is made up of 13 amino acids. CDR3 loop: CASSLERYNEQFF. CDR3 DNA: TGCGCCAGCAGCTTGGAGCGGTACAATGAGCAGTTCTTC.

The J gene is TRBJ2-3, the V gene TRBV9, with 11 bases fitting TRBD2. The V and J ends lost 2 bases and 0 bases, in that order; junction bases with no gene match: 8. The CDR3 spans 18 residues. CDR1 and CDR2 (germline): SGDLS, YYNGEE. In DNA form, the CDR3 reads TGTGCCAGCAGCGTGGGTCTGTCTAGCGGGGGGAGCACAGATACGCAGTATTTT. This gives the protein CASSVGLSSGGSTDTQYF.

This rearrangement joins TRBV5-1 to TRBJ2-2; TRBD1 matches at 7 bases. This CDR3 comprises 15 residues. The germline gives CDR1 SGHRS, CDR2 YFSETQ. The J segment lost 2 bases and the V segment lost 4 bases, leaving 5 bases of the junction unmatched. The CDR3 DNA reads TGCGCCAGCAGCCCTAGGGGGCTTAACACCGGGGAGCTGTTTTTT. Amino acids: CASSPRGLNTGELFF. The full variable domain, with the rest looked up from reference TRBV5-1 and TRBJ2-2, is KAGVTQTPRYLIKTRGQQVTLSCSPISGHRSVSWYQQTPGQGLQFLFEYFSETQRNKGNFPGRFSGRQFSNSRSEMNVSTLELGDSALYLCASSPRGLNTGELFFGEGSRLTVL.

This clone turned up a few times. The V call is TRBV20-1, the J call TRBJ2-7; D could derive from TRBD1 or TRBD2 (5 bases each). CDR1 and CDR2 (germline): DFQATT, SNEGSKA (reference sequence). The CDR3 has 11 residues. Trimming stripped 3 bases from V and 6 bases from J, with 9 bases between. CDR3 bases: TGCAGTGCTAGGGGGGTCCGCGAGCAGTACTTC. Its protein is CSARGVREQYF.

This rearrangement joins TRBV28 to TRBJ2-2; 9 bases align to TRBD2. Germline V CDR1 and CDR2: MDHEN, SYDVKM. V trimming: 7 bases; J trimming: 4 bases; junction bases outside the gene matches: 10. The CDR3 spans 16 residues. The CDR3 sequence: CASIPSGAGGTGELFF. The CDR3 bases are TGTGCCAGCATTCCTAGCGGGGCCGGTGGCACCGGGGAGCTGTTTTTT.

The V and J genes are TRBV6-1 and TRBJ2-7, with 9 nucleotides matching TRBD1. Losses at the gene ends were 8 bases for V and 5 bases for J; bases not matched to a gene: 4. This CDR3 has 12 residues. Germline assignment: CDR1 MNHNS and CDR2 SASEGT. The CDR3 DNA reads as TGTGCCAGCCACAGGGGGCTGAACGAGCAGTACTTC. Its protein is CASHRGLNEQYF.

For the CDR3, the DNA is TGTGCCAGCAGCCCGGACTACCTCGCAGGGGCCGGGGAGCTGTTTTTT. Translating gives CASSPDYLAGAGELFF. This chain connects TRBV7-6 to TRBJ2-2; D possibly uses TRBD1 or TRBD2 (6 bases each). This CDR3 is 16 amino acids long. Germline lookup yields CDR1 SGHVS and CDR2 FNYEAQ. V gave up 5 bases and J gave up 6 bases, with 19 bases separating them. The full variable domain, its missing parts supplied by reference TRBV7-6 and TRBJ2-2, is GAGVSQSPRYKVTKRGQDVALRCDPISGHVSLYWYRQALGQGPEFLTYFNYEAQQDKSGLPNDRFSAERPEGSISTLTIQRTEQRDSAMYRCASSPDYLAGAGELFFGEGSRLTVL.

The chain joins TRBV10-1 to TRBJ2-3, with a tentative D call TRBD2 (7 bases). CDR3 length equals 14 residues. Trimming pared 0 bases from V and 6 bases from J, leaving 10 bases between. Germline V gives CDR1 WNHNN, CDR2 SYGVQD (reference sequence). CDR3 protein: CASSESRGGDTQYF. The CDR3 DNA follows: TGCGCCAGCAGTGAGTCCAGGGGAGGGGATACGCAGTATTTT.

This clone has a handful of counts. The V and J genes are TRBV6-1 and TRBJ1-5; D uncertain. Germline V gene data show CDR1 as MNHNS and CDR2 as SASEGT. The CDR3 is made up of 13 amino acids. Trimming removed 6 bases at V and 6 bases at J, with 12 bases between. The CDR3 protein is CASRDWGGQPQHF. The CDR3 DNA sequence: TGTGCCAGCAGGGACTGGGGAGGTCAGCCCCAGCATTTT.

The V call is TRBV19, the J call TRBJ1-1, with D unresolved. The germline V gene encodes CDR1 LNHDA and CDR2 SQIVND (reference sequence). Trimming removed 5 bases at V and 7 bases at J, with 14 bases between. This CDR3 comprises 13 residues. CDR3 DNA sequence: TGTGCCAGTAGTCAGGACGGGTACAATGAAGCTTTCTTT. It translates to CASSQDGYNEAFF.

The genes are TRBV5-1 and TRBJ2-5; 8 nucleotides agree with TRBD1. CDR1 is SGHRS and CDR2 is YFSETQ in the germline V gene. The CDR3 has 18 amino acids. V shed 4 bases and J 0 bases; nucleotides not matched to a gene: 14. CDR3 DNA sequence: TGCGCCAGCAGCCCCGGACAGGGAAGAGGAGAGTACCAAGAGACCCAGTACTTC. Encoded protein: CASSPGQGRGEYQETQYF.

The chain is built from TRBV7-9 and TRBJ1-5, with no clear D. Trimming removed 0 bases at V and 2 bases at J, with 14 bases between. The germline CDR1 and CDR2 sequences are SEHNR and FQNEAQ (reference sequence). The CDR3 length is 17 residues. The CDR3 DNA follows: TGTGCCAGCAGCTTAGCGAGGAGCGCTATGGGCAATCAGCCCCAGCATTTT. Translated: CASSLARSAMGNQPQHF.

This chain connects TRBV9 to TRBJ1-6; a weak D match, TRBD1 (6 bases). From germline, CDR1 is SGDLS and CDR2 YYNGEE. The CDR3 totals 13 residues. Trimming shortened V by 4 bases and J by 10 bases, and 12 bases separated the two germline ends. The chain's CDR3 is CASSTNRDSPLHF. CDR3 coding DNA: TGTGCCAGCAGCACCAACAGGGACTCACCCCTCCACTTT.

V and J are TRBV7-9 and TRBJ1-2; D remains ambiguous. This CDR3 comprises 13 residues. Germline values: CDR1 SEHNR, CDR2 FQNEAQ (reference sequence). V was clipped by 3 bases and J by 1 base, with 6 bases between them. The CDR3 protein is CASSFGSNYGYTF. The CDR3 coding sequence is TGTGCCAGCAGCTTTGGGAGTAACTATGGCTACACCTTC.

The CDR3 is CASSSGALPHYEQYF. CDR3 bases: TGTGCCAGCAGTTCAGGGGCCCTCCCCCACTACGAGCAGTACTTC. This chain links TRBV6-1 with TRBJ2-7; D may be TRBD1 (6 bases). The V gene's germline CDR1 is MNHNS and CDR2 SASEGT. The CDR3 has 15 amino acids. Between the trimmed V and J ends, which lost 5 bases and 3 bases, there was a span of 17 bases.

The chain joins TRBV11-2 to TRBJ1-1; TRBD1 is a possible D gene (6 bases). This CDR3 is 16 amino acids long. V shed 4 bases and J shed 1 base, with 16 bases lying between them. Germline CDR1 SGHAT, CDR2 FQNNGV. CDR3 sequence: CASSSRQVTKNTEAFF. CDR3 sequence (DNA): TGTGCCAGCAGCTCCCGACAGGTGACGAAGAACACTGAAGCTTTCTTT. The whole variable domain, filled in from reference TRBV11-2 and TRBJ1-1, reads EAGVAQSPRYKIIEKRQSVAFWCNPISGHATLYWYQQILGQGPKLLIQFQNNGVVDDSQLPKDRFSAERLKGVDSTLKIQPAKLEDSAVYLCASSSRQVTKNTEAFFGQGTRLTVV.

This rearrangement joins TRBV7-9 to TRBJ1-1; 10 positions match TRBD1. The ends lost 2 bases at V and 7 bases at J; junction bases unmatched: 13. Germline CDR1 is SEHNR and CDR2 is FQNEAQ (reference sequence). The CDR3 runs 17 residues. The CDR3 DNA reads as TGTGCCAGCAGCTTACACCCCGGGACAGGGGTAATCCTTGAAGCTTTCTTT. Encoded protein: CASSLHPGTGVILEAFF.

This clone was detected a few times. The sample carries other DNA sequences with the same CDR3. The chain has TRBV9 and TRBJ1-4; D possibly corresponds to TRBD1 (5 bases). CDR1 is SGDLS, CDR2 YYNGEE, per germline. This CDR3 spans 14 amino acids. Deletions cut 0 bases from V and 2 bases from J, with 5 bases between. CDR3 nucleotides: TGTGCCAGCAGCGTAGGGGGCACTAATGAAAAACTGTTTTTT. Translating it yields CASSVGGTNEKLFF.

This clone appeared a single time. V usage is TRBV5-4 and J usage is TRBJ2-4; D call uncertain. The CDR3 sequence is 14 residues long. Germline loops: CDR1 SGHNT, CDR2 YYREEE (reference sequence). V gave up 4 bases and J gave up 2 bases, with 10 bases separating them. Here the CDR3 DNA reads TGTGCCAGCAGCCCCAGCGAATCCAAAAACATTCAGTACTTC. It encodes CASSPSESKNIQYF.

The chain employs TRBV2 and TRBJ2-5; no clear D gene. Between the trimmed V and J ends, which lost 4 bases and 0 bases, there was a span of 3 bases. Germline-derived CDR1 and CDR2 are SNHLY and FYNNEI. The CDR3 extends over 12 amino acids. The CDR3 region has the DNA TGTGCCAGCAGTGGCGACCAAGAGACCCAGTACTTC. It translates to CASSGDQETQYF.

This clone turned up a few times. The chain uses TRBV19 and TRBJ1-1; no reliable D call. CDR1 and CDR2 from the germline V gene are LNHDA and SQIVND (reference sequence). CDR3 size: 15 residues. Trimming took off 1 base at V and 3 bases at J, with 12 bases between the two ends. The CDR3 spells CASSIAGDADTEAFF. As DNA, the CDR3 is TGTGCCAGTAGTATAGCTGGGGATGCGGACACTGAAGCTTTCTTT.

J is TRBJ1-2 and V is TRBV29-1; 9 nucleotides match TRBD1. V dropped 8 bases and J dropped 7; count of bases not matched to a gene: 17. The V gene's germline CDR1 is SQVTM and CDR2 ANQGSEA. The CDR3 runs 15 residues. The CDR3 coding sequence is TGCAGCATTATACCCCCGGGACAGGGAAGCGGTGGCTACACCTTC. This encodes CSIIPPGQGSGGYTF.

The chain is built from TRBV7-9 and TRBJ1-5; TRBD1 might be the D (6 bases). Germline assignment: CDR1 SEHNR and CDR2 FQNEAQ (reference sequence). V lost 8 bases and J lost 8, with 13 bases in between. The CDR3 spans 12 residues. CDR3 coding DNA: TGTGCCAGCTCCAGGGGTCTAGAGCCCCAGCATTTT. Protein product: CASSRGLEPQHF.